This T cell receptor (beta chain) was captured in a study of T cells in Graves' hyperthyroidism and ophthalmopathy. Trimming pared 1 base from V and 5 bases from J, leaving 9 bases between. The CDR3 is 13 amino acids. Germline V lookup: CDR1 SSHAT, CDR2 FNYEAQ (reference sequence). The investigators amplified TCR beta CDR3 regions from RNA transcripts. RT-PCR in the first round (using the HTBI primer set) targeted the TCR CDR3. TCRdb reanalysed the multiplex PCR reads using MiXCR and keeps one entry per CDR3 protein. The top ten clones hold about 29% of a sample with around 540,000 distinct CDR3 sequences, about 16% of them seen once. Patients were excluded for uncontrolled infection, other autoimmune disease, pregnancy or lactation. On the basis of clinical symptoms, serum thyroxine and TRAb, thyroid ultrasound and orbital computed tomography, diagnoses were made. Cells are PBMCs isolated from roughly 9.3 ml of fresh blood.

As regards this clonotype: Its antigen remains unidentified.

Study-level results: A 13 V-J signature model discriminated ophthalmopathy versus stable hyperthyroidism.

The receptor comes from a woman aged 25-40 years with Graves' ophthalmopathy. Specimen: blood. The rearrangement uses TRBV7-7 and TRBJ2-7, with D maybe TRBD1 (6 bases). The CDR3 spells CASSLDRVDEQYF. As DNA, the CDR3 is TGTGCCAGCAGCTTAGACAGGGTCGACGAGCAGTACTTC.